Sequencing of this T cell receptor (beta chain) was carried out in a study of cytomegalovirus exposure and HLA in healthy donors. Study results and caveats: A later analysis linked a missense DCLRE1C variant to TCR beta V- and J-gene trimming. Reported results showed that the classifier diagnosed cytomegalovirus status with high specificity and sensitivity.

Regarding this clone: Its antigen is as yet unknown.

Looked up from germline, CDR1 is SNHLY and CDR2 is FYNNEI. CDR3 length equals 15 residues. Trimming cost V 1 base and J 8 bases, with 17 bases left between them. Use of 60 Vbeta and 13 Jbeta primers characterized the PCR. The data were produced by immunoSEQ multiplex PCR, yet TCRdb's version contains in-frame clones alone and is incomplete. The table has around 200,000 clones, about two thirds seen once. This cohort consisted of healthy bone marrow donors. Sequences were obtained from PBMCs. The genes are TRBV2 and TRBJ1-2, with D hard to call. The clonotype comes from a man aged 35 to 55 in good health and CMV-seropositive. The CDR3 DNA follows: TGTGCCAGCAGTGAAGTGCCCTCAGACTCGCGGGGCTACACCTTC. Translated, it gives CASSEVPSDSRGYTF.